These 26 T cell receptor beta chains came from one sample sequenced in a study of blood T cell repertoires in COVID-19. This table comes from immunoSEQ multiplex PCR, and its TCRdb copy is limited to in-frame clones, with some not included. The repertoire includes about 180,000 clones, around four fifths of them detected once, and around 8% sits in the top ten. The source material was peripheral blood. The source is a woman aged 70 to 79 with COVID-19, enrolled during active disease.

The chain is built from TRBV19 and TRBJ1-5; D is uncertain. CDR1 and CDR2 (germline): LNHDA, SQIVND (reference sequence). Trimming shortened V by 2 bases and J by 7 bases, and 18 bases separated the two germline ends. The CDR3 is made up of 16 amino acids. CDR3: CASSIYPGNGRQPQHF. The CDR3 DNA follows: TGTGCCAGTAGTATATATCCGGGGAACGGTCGACAGCCCCAGCATTTT.

CDR3 DNA sequence: TGTGCCAGCAGCTCGAAGTTACAATCTGGCTACACCTTC. As protein: CASSSKLQSGYTF. V is TRBV7-8 and J is TRBJ1-2; D unresolved. Germline V gene sequence: CDR1 SGHVS, CDR2 FQNEAQ. V was pared by 4 bases and J by 7 bases, with 13 bases between. This CDR3 region has 13 residues.

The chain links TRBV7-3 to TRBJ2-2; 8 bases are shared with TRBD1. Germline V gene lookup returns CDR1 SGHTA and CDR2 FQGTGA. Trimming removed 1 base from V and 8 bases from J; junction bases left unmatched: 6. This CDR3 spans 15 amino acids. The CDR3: CASSLNRQGAGELFF. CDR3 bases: TGTGCCAGCAGCTTAAATAGGCAGGGGGCAGGGGAGCTGTTTTTT.

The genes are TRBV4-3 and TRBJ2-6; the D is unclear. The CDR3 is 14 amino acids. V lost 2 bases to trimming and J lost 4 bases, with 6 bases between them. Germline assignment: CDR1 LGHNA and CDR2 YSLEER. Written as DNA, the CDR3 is TGCGCCAGCAGCCAAAGAGGCGGGGCCAACGTCCTGACTTTC. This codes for CASSQRGGANVLTF.

CDR3 in DNA: TGTGCCAGCAGTATAAACAGGGGGAACAATTCACCCCTCCACTTT. Translated: CASSINRGNNSPLHF. The V gene is TRBV28, the J gene TRBJ1-6; the match to TRBD1 covers 8 bases. V was pared by 5 bases and J by 7 bases, with 7 bases of the junction left unmatched. The CDR3 is made up of 15 amino acids. Germline values: CDR1 MDHEN, CDR2 SYDVKM.

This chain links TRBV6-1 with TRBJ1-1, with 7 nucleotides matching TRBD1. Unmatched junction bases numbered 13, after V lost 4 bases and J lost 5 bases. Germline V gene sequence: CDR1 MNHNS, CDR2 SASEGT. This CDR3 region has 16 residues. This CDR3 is CASSVLKPGGRTEAFF. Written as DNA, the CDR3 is TGTGCCAGCAGTGTCCTAAAACCAGGGGGAAGGACTGAAGCTTTCTTT.

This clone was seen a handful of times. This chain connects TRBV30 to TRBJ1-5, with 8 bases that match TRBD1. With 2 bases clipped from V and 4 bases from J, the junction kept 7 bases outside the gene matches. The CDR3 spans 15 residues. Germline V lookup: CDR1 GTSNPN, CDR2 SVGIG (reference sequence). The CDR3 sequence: CAWSIGTGRNQPQHF. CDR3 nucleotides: TGTGCCTGGAGTATTGGGACAGGCCGAAATCAGCCCCAGCATTTT.

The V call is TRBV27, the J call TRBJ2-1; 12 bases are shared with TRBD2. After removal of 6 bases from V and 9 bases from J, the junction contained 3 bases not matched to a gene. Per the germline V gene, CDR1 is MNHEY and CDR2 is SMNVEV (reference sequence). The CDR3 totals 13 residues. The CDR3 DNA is TGTGCCAGCAGGAAACTAGCGGGAGGTGAGCAGTTCTTC. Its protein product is CASRKLAGGEQFF.

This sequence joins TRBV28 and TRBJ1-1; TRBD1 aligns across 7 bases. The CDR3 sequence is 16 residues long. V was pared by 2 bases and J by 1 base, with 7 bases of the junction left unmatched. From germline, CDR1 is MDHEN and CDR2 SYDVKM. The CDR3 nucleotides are TGTGCCAGCAGTTTAGGGAACAGGGGTGCGAACACTGAAGCTTTCTTT. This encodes CASSLGNRGANTEAFF.

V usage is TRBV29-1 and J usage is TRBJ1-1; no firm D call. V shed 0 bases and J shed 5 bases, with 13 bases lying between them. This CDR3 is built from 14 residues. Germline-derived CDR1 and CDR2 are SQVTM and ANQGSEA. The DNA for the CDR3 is TGCAGCGTTGAAGATCGTCAAATCGGGACTGAAGCTTTCTTT. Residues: CSVEDRQIGTEAFF.

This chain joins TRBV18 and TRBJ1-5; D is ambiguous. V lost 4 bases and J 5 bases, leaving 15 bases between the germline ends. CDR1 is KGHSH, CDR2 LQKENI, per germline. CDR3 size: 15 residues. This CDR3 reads CASSLLQQEYQPQHF. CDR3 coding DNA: TGTGCCAGCTCACTCTTGCAACAAGAATATCAGCCCCAGCATTTT.

Written as DNA, the CDR3 is TGTGCCAGCAGCTCGCGGACAGGGGTAACAGATACGCAGTATTTT. This sequence encodes CASSSRTGVTDTQYF. The V call is TRBV7-9, the J call TRBJ2-3; 9 nucleotides agree with TRBD1. The CDR3 loop spans 15 amino acids. CDR1 and CDR2 from the germline V gene are SEHNR and FQNEAQ (reference sequence). The ends lost 4 bases at V and 3 bases at J; junction bases unmatched: 5.

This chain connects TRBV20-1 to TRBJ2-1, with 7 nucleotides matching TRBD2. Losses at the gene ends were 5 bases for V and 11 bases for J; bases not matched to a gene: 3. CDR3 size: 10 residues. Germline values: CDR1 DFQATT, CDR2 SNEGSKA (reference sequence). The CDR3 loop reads CSALAGQQFF. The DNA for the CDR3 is TGCAGTGCTTTAGCGGGCCAGCAGTTCTTC.

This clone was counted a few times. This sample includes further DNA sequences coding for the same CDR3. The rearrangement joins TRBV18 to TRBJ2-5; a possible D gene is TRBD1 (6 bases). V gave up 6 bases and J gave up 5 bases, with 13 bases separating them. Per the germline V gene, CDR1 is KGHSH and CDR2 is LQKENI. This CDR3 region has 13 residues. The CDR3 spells CASSPNRAETQYF. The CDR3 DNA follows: TGTGCCAGCTCCCCCAACAGGGCGGAGACCCAGTACTTC.

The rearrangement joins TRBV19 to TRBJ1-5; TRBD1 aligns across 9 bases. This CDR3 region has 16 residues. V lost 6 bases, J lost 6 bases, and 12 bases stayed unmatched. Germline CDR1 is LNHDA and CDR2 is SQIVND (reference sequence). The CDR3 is CASSPTGQGLAQPQHF. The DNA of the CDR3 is TGTGCCAGTAGCCCGACCGGACAGGGGCTCGCTCAGCCCCAGCATTTT.

For the CDR3, the DNA is TGTGCCAGCAGCCAGTACAGGACTAGCGGGAGGGCCCTTACGGAGACCCAGTACTTC. Translation gives CASSQYRTSGRALTETQYF. The rearrangement uses TRBV3-1 (or the pseudogene TRBV3-2) and TRBJ2-5, with TRBD2 matching 15 bases. V lost 3 bases to trimming and J lost 5 bases; unmatched junction nucleotides: 13. Germline V gene lookup returns CDR1 LGHDT and CDR2 YNNKEL (reference sequence). CDR3 length: 19 residues.

The CDR3 loop is CASSQVGGRLPSGYEQYF. The CDR3 DNA sequence: TGTGCCAGCAGCCAAGTGGGCGGGCGCCTCCCTTCGGGCTACGAGCAGTACTTC. The chain combines TRBV3-1 (or the pseudogene TRBV3-2) with TRBJ2-7; possible D gene TRBD2, 5 bases. The length of the CDR3 is 18 residues. The V and J ends lost 1 base and 3 bases respectively, with 22 bases between them. Germline assignment: CDR1 LGHDT and CDR2 YNNKEL (reference sequence).

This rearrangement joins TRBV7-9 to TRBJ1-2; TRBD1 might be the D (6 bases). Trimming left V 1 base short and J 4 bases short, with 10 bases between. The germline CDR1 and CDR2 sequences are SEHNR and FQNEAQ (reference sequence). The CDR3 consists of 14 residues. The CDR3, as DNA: TGTGCCAGCAGCTTAGAACAGGGCCGCTATGGCTACACCTTC. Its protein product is CASSLEQGRYGYTF.

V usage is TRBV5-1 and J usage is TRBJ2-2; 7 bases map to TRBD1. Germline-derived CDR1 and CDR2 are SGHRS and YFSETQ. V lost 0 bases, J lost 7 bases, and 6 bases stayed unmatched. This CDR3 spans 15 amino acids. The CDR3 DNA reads TGCGCCAGCAGCTTGGAGGGGGCGTCCTACGGGGAGCTGTTTTTT. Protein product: CASSLEGASYGELFF.

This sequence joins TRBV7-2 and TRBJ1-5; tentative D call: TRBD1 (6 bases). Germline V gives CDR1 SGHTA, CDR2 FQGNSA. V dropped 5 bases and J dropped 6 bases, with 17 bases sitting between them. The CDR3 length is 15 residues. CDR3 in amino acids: CASSPTGGEFQPQHF. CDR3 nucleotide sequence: TGTGCCAGCAGCCCCACGGGGGGCGAGTTTCAGCCCCAGCATTTT.

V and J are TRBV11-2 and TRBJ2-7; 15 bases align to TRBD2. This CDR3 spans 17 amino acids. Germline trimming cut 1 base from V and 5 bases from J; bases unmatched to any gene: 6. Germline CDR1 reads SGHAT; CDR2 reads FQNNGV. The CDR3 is CASSLGTSGRDMNEQYF. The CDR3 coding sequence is TGTGCCAGCAGCTTAGGGACTAGCGGGAGGGACATGAACGAGCAGTACTTC.

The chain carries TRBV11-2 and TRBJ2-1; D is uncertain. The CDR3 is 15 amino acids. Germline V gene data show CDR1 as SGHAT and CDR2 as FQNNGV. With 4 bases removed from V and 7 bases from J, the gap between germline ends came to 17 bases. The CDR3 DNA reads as TGTGCCAGCAGCTCGCTAAGAGGTCTGTGGAATGAGCAGTTCTTC. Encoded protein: CASSSLRGLWNEQFF.

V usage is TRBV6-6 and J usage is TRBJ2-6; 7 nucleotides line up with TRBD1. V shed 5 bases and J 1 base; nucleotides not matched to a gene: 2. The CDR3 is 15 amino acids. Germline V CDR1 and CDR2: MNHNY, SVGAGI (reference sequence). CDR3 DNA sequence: TGTGCCAGCAGTCAGACAGGGTCTGGGGCCAACGTCCTGACTTTC. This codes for CASSQTGSGANVLTF.

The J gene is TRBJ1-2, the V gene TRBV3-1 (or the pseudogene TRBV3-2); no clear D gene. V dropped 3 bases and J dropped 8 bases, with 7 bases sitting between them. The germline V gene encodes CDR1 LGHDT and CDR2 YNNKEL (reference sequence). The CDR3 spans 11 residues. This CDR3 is CASSQGGGYTF. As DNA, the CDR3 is TGTGCCAGCAGCCAGGGAGGAGGCTACACCTTC.

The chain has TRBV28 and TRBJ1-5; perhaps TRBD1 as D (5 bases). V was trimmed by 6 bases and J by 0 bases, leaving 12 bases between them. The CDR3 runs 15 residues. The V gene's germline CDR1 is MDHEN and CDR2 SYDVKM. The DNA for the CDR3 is TGTGCCAGCAGGCTAAGGGGCAATAGCAATCAGCCCCAGCATTTT. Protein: CASRLRGNSNQPQHF.

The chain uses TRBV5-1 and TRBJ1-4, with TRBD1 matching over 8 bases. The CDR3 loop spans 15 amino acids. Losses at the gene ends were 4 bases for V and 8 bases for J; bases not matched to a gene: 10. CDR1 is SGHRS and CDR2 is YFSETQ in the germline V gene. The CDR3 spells CASSKRQGLGEKLFF. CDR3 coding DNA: TGCGCCAGCAGCAAGCGACAGGGGTTAGGAGAAAAACTGTTTTTT.